This record looks at one T cell receptor (beta chain) sequence and its context. This entry comes from a study of blood T cell repertoires in COVID-19. Study-level information: T cells, B-cell-depleted T cells, or PBMCs provided the cDNA or gDNA that served as material.

Repertoires were generated with immunoSEQ multiplex PCR, while TCRdb's copy carries only in-frame clones and drops some. The table lists approximately 500,000 clones, 70% to 90% of them singletons, with approximately 3.4% in the top ten. Per the germline V gene, CDR1 is SNHLY and CDR2 is FYNNEI. V was pared by 6 bases and J by 2 bases, with 8 bases of the junction left unmatched. The CDR3 is 16 amino acids. V and J are TRBV2 and TRBJ1-3; 9 positions match TRBD1. This receptor was identified in a human donor in a cohort sampled during active COVID-19. The sequencing input was peripheral blood. The CDR3 is CASRETGTGTGNTIYF. The CDR3 DNA is TGTGCCAGCAGGGAAACCGGGACAGGGACTGGAAACACCATATATTTT.